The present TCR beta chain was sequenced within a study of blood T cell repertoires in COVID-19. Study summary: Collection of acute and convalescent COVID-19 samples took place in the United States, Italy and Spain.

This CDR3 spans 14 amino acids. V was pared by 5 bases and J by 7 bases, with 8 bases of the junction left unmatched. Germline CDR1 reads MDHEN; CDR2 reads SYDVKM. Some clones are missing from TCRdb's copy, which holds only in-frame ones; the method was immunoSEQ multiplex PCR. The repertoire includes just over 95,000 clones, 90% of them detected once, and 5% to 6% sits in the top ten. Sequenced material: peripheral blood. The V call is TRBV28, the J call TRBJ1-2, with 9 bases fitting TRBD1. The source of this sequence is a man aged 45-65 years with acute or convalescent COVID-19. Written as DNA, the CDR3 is TGTGCCAGCAGTATCCCACAGGGGGCAGGTGGCTACACCTTC. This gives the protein CASSIPQGAGGYTF.